What follows are 24 T cell receptor beta chains derived from one specimen sequenced in a study of T-cell reconstitution after alpha-beta-depleted transplantation in children. A library of TCRbeta sequences, prepared with unique molecular identifiers, was generated. Via MiXCR, TCRdb re-called the PCR reads, giving one row per CDR3 protein. The table includes over 200,000 distinct CDR3 sequences, roughly 9% detected once. Material: PBMCs from the stem cell graft donor, obtained from the stem cell graft. The receptors shown here come from a human donor who donated a stem cell graft to a child with acute lymphoblastic leukemia.

This clonotype was seen repeatedly, ten times or more. The J gene is TRBJ1-5, the V gene TRBV3-1, with TRBD1 matching over 8 bases. The CDR3 extends over 19 amino acids. CDR1 is LGHDT, CDR2 YNNKEL, per germline (reference sequence). The trim removed 4 bases at V and 3 bases at J, leaving 17 bases unmatched. The CDR3 region has the DNA TGTGCCAGCAGCCTCGAGGGGGGCACCGGACAGGGCCTCAATCAGCCCCAGCATTTT. Translating it yields CASSLEGGTGQGLNQPQHF.

The chain employs TRBV7-2 and TRBJ2-3, with unresolved D. Germline V lookup: CDR1 SGHTA, CDR2 FQGNSA. V gave up 0 bases and J gave up 2 bases, with 3 bases separating them. CDR3 length: 13 residues. The CDR3 spells CASSLAYTDTQYF. For the CDR3, the DNA is TGTGCCAGCAGCTTAGCGTACACAGATACGCAGTATTTT. The entire variable domain, with the rest obtained from reference TRBV7-2 and TRBJ2-3, is as follows: GAGVSQSPSNKVTEKGKDVELRCDPISGHTALYWYRQSLGQGLEFLIYFQGNSAPDKSGLPSDRFSAERTGGSVSTLTIQRTQQEDSAVYLCASSLAYTDTQYFGPGTRLTVL.

This clonotype was counted between two and nine times. One end of the junction does not line up with germline, which may come from a read error. The V gene is TRBV6-5, the J gene TRBJ2-7, with D maybe TRBD1 (6 bases). There are 17 residues in the CDR3. Germline-derived CDR1 and CDR2 are MNHEY and SVGAGI. CDR3 loop: CASSYLTTGQSPYEQYF. The CDR3, as DNA: TGTGCCAGCAGCTACTTGACGACTGGACAGTCCCCCTACGAGCAGTACTTC.

This chain joins TRBV7-2 and TRBJ2-1, with D possibly being TRBD2 (5 bases). Germline V gives CDR1 SGHTA, CDR2 FQGNSA. The CDR3 length is 15 residues. Trimming removed 1 base at V and 6 bases at J, with 13 bases between. This CDR3 is CASSLVVWESNEQFF. In DNA, the CDR3 is TGTGCCAGCAGCTTAGTAGTCTGGGAGAGCAATGAGCAGTTCTTC.

The CDR3 region is CASSHINRENYEQYF. The CDR3 DNA reads as TGTGCCAGCAGTCACATCAACAGGGAAAACTACGAGCAGTACTTC. The chain uses TRBV5-6 and TRBJ2-7; D possibly corresponds to TRBD1 (6 bases). The CDR3 is made up of 15 amino acids. Germline lookup yields CDR1 SGHDT and CDR2 YYEEEE. V lost 5 bases and J lost 3, with 18 bases in between.

Only a few counts were recorded for this clonotype. V gene TRBV7-2 combines with J gene TRBJ1-1; no clear D. Germline V gives CDR1 SGHTA, CDR2 FQGNSA. The CDR3 extends over 14 amino acids. V was cut by 1 base and J by 4 bases, with 10 bases left in between. CDR3 protein: CASSLDNRGTEAFF. The CDR3 DNA reads as TGTGCCAGCAGCTTAGATAATCGTGGCACTGAAGCTTTCTTT.

V and J are TRBV5-1 and TRBJ1-1, with 7 bases fitting TRBD1. V dropped 4 bases and J dropped 5; count of bases not matched to a gene: 11. The CDR3 is made up of 15 amino acids. CDR1 and CDR2 (germline): SGHRS, YFSETQ. The CDR3 coding sequence is TGCGCCAGCAGCCTTAGACAGGGAGGTGCGACTGAAGCTTTCTTT. Its protein product is CASSLRQGGATEAFF.

This clonotype was counted ten times or more. The chain is built from TRBV5-1 and TRBJ1-6; D possibly corresponds to TRBD1 (6 bases). Germline loops: CDR1 SGHRS, CDR2 YFSETQ. V gave up 0 bases and J gave up 5 bases, with 9 bases separating them. The CDR3 loop spans 15 amino acids. The CDR3 region has the DNA TGCGCCAGCAGCTTGGTAGGGGGAGATAATTCACCCCTCCACTTT. Protein: CASSLVGGDNSPLHF.

This clonotype showed up many times. CDR3 DNA: TGTGCCAGCAGCCTCCAAGAAACAAGTACCGGGGAGCTGTTTTTT. It yields the protein CASSLQETSTGELFF. The chain couples TRBV7-2 to TRBJ2-2; no clear D gene. With 5 bases removed from V and 5 bases from J, the gap between germline ends came to 15 bases. CDR1 is SGHTA and CDR2 is FQGNSA in the germline V gene. The CDR3 consists of 15 residues.

This clonotype showed up many times. V gene TRBV14 combines with J gene TRBJ1-1; weak D call: TRBD1 (6 bases). This CDR3 has 14 residues. V lost 2 bases and J lost 5, with 12 bases in between. Germline CDR1 and CDR2: SGHDN and FVKESK. The CDR3 reads CASSQWGGGTEAFF. The CDR3, as DNA: TGTGCCAGCAGCCAATGGGGGGGCGGGACTGAAGCTTTCTTT.

This clonotype was recorded at least ten times. The CDR3 sequence is CASIAWGGGDTDTQYF. Here the CDR3 DNA reads TGTGCCAGCATAGCCTGGGGGGGGGGCGACACAGATACGCAGTATTTT. The rearrangement links TRBV7-2 to TRBJ2-3, with TRBD2 as a possible D gene (7 bases). Germline V gives CDR1 SGHTA, CDR2 FQGNSA. The CDR3 runs to 16 residues. Trimming took off 7 bases at V and 2 bases at J, with 19 bases between the two ends.

This clonotype was seen many times. This chain joins TRBV6-5 and TRBJ1-1; TRBD1 might be the D (5 bases). The V end was cut by 6 bases, the J end by 4 bases, with 21 bases between. Germline CDR1 and CDR2: MNHEY and SVGAGI. There are 16 residues in the CDR3. The CDR3 sequence is CASSPGRISRFTEAFF. CDR3 nucleotides: TGTGCCAGCAGCCCGGGACGCATCAGTAGGTTCACTGAAGCTTTCTTT.

The table lists this clonotype with a few counts. The rearrangement joins TRBV12-3 or TRBV12-4 to TRBJ1-2, with unresolved D. The CDR3 has 14 amino acids. Trimming took 4 bases from V and 4 from J, leaving 13 bases between them. CDR3 coding DNA: TGTGCCAGCAGTTCATTTGGGGAGAGCTATGGCTACACCTTC. Its translation is CASSSFGESYGYTF.

This clonotype was seen more than once but under ten times. The chain has TRBV20-1 and TRBJ2-6; D may correspond to TRBD1 or TRBD2 (6 bases each). Trimming cost V 1 base and J 0 bases, with 19 bases left between them. The CDR3 has 19 amino acids. Germline V gene lookup returns CDR1 DFQATT and CDR2 SNEGSKA (reference sequence). The CDR3 sequence: CSARVAGEVYRSGANVLTF. In DNA, the CDR3 is TGCAGTGCTAGAGTGGCAGGGGAGGTTTACCGCTCTGGGGCCAACGTCCTGACTTTC.

This clonotype appeared many times. The rearrangement links TRBV7-9 to TRBJ1-4; unclear D gene. The CDR3 spans 14 residues. V lost 8 bases, J lost 4 bases, and 14 bases lay in between. CDR1 is SEHNR, CDR2 FQNEAQ, per germline (reference sequence). The CDR3 DNA reads TGTGCCAGCGGACCGGGATCGATTAATGAAAAACTGTTTTTT. Amino acid sequence: CASGPGSINEKLFF. Drawing the rest from reference TRBV7-9 and TRBJ1-4, the complete variable domain is DTGVSQNPRHKITKRGQNVTFRCDPISEHNRLYWYRQTLGQGPEFLTYFQNEAQLEKSRLLSDRFSAERPKGSFSTLEIQRTEQGDSAMYLCASGPGSINEKLFFGSGTQLSVL.

This chain uses TRBV7-2 with TRBJ1-3, with 7 positions matching TRBD1. From germline, CDR1 is SGHTA and CDR2 FQGNSA. The CDR3 sequence is 13 residues long. The V and J ends lost 5 bases and 8 bases, in that order; junction bases with no gene match: 6. CDR3 bases: TGTGCCAGCAGCGTTACAGGGGCAGACACCATATATTTT. Its translation: CASSVTGADTIYF.

In this sample, this clonotype turned up many times. The V and J genes are TRBV7-9 and TRBJ1-1, with unresolved D. V lost 2 bases, J lost 0 bases, and 10 bases lay in between. The CDR3 length is 15 residues. Germline values: CDR1 SEHNR, CDR2 FQNEAQ (reference sequence). CDR3 in DNA: TGTGCCAGCAGCTTACCCCTTGGGATGAACACTGAAGCTTTCTTT. This translates into CASSLPLGMNTEAFF.

About this clonotype itself: Because it lacks the conserved phenylalanine or tryptophan at the end, this CDR3 is likely a read error. V and J are TRBV12-3 or TRBV12-4 and TRBJ1-6; D uncertain. This CDR3 contains 14 residues. Trimming removed 3 bases at V and 10 bases at J, with 13 bases between. The CDR3 DNA reads TGTGCCAGCAGTTTGTCTGAGGGAGGCTCACCCCTCCACTAT. Residues: CASSLSEGGSPLHY.

The chain combines TRBV20-1 with TRBJ1-1; D not certain. Germline lookup yields CDR1 DFQATT and CDR2 SNEGSKA (reference sequence). Trimming stripped 3 bases from V and 4 bases from J, with 12 bases between. This CDR3 has 13 amino acids. CDR3 region: CSARDQVGTEAFF. In nucleotides, the CDR3 is TGCAGTGCTAGGGATCAGGTCGGCACTGAAGCTTTCTTT.

This chain joins TRBV3-1 and TRBJ1-6; 7 nucleotides agree with TRBD1. CDR1 and CDR2 from the germline V gene are LGHDT and YNNKEL (reference sequence). Germline trimming cut 3 bases from V and 10 bases from J; bases unmatched to any gene: 15. This CDR3 region has 17 residues. The CDR3 reads CASSQRQGVGIWSPLHF. The CDR3 DNA follows: TGTGCCAGCAGCCAGAGGCAGGGGGTGGGGATATGGTCACCCCTCCACTTT.

This clonotype has more than one count but fewer than ten. The chain recombines TRBV3-1 with TRBJ1-1; D unresolved. Germline CDR1 reads LGHDT; CDR2 reads YNNKEL (reference sequence). The CDR3 runs to 14 residues. Trimming removed 4 bases from V and 1 base from J, with 10 bases in between. This CDR3 is CASSREGANTEAFF. The CDR3 coding sequence is TGTGCCAGCAGCCGCGAGGGAGCGAACACTGAAGCTTTCTTT.

The genes are TRBV18 and TRBJ1-3; D might be TRBD1 (5 bases). Germline V lookup: CDR1 KGHSH, CDR2 LQKENI. The CDR3 has 18 residues. The V gene lost 2 bases and the J gene lost 0 bases, with 17 bases spanning the gap. Written as DNA, the CDR3 is TGTGCCAGCTCACCATTAATCCGCCAGGGCCACTCTGGAAACACCATATATTTT. Encoded protein: CASSPLIRQGHSGNTIYF. The whole variable domain, remainder taken from reference TRBV18 and TRBJ1-3, is NAGVMQNPRHLVRRRGQEARLRCSPMKGHSHVYWYRQLPEEGLKFMVYLQKENIIDESGMPKERFSAEFPKEGPSILRIQQVVRGDSAAYFCASSPLIRQGHSGNTIYFGEGSWLTVV.

The chain couples TRBV29-1 to TRBJ1-1; possible D gene TRBD1, 6 bases. The CDR3 covers 16 residues. With 0 bases removed from V and 1 base from J, the gap between germline ends came to 15 bases. CDR1 is SQVTM, CDR2 ANQGSEA, per germline. In DNA, the CDR3 is TGCAGCGTTGAAGATTTGGGGGACATACCGAACACTGAAGCTTTCTTT. Translation: CSVEDLGDIPNTEAFF.

The CDR3 sequence is CSAREVGGAGEAFF. The CDR3 DNA follows: TGCAGTGCTAGAGAGGTCGGGGGGGCCGGTGAAGCTTTCTTT. The chain has TRBV20-1 and TRBJ1-1; perhaps TRBD1 as D (6 bases). The CDR3 covers 14 residues. V was pared by 0 bases and J by 7 bases, with 15 bases between. Germline V gene sequence: CDR1 DFQATT, CDR2 SNEGSKA (reference sequence).